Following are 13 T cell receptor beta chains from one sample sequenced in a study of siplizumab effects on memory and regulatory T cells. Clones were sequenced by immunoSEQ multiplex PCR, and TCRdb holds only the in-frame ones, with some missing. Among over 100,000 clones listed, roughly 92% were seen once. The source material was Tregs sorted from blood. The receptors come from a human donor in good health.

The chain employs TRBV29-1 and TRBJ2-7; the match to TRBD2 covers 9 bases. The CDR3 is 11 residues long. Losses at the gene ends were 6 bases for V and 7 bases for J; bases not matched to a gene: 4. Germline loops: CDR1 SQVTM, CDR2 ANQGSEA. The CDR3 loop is CSVLLAGEQYF. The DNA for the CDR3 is TGCAGCGTCCTACTAGCGGGTGAGCAGTACTTC.

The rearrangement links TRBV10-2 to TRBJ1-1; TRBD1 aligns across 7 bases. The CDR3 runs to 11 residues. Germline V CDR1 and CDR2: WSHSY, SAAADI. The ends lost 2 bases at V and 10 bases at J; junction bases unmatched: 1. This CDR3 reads CASSEAGGAFF. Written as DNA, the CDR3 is TGCGCCAGCAGTGAGGCAGGGGGAGCTTTCTTT.

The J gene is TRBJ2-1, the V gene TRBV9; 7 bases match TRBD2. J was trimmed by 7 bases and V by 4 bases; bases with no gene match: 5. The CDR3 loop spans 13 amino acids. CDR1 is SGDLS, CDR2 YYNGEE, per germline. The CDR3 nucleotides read TGTGCCAGCAGCTCGGGGAGGGTAAATGAGCAGTTCTTC. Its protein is CASSSGRVNEQFF.

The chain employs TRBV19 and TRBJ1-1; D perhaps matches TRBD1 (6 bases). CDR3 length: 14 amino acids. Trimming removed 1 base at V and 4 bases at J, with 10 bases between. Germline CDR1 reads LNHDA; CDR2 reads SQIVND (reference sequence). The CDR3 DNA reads TGTGCCAGTAGTATAGCAGGGGTTGCCACTGAAGCTTTCTTT. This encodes CASSIAGVATEAFF.

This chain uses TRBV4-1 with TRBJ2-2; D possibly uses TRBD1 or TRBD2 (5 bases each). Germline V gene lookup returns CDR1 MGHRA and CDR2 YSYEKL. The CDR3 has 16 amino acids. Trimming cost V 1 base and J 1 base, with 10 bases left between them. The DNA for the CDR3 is TGCGCCAGCAGCCAAGTTACAGGAGGGAACACCGGGGAGCTGTTTTTT. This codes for CASSQVTGGNTGELFF.

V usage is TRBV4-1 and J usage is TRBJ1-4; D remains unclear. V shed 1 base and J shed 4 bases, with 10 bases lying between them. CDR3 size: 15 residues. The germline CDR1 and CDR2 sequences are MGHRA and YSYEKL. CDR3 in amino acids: CASSQVRAVNEKLFF. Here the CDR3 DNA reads TGCGCCAGCAGCCAAGTTCGGGCAGTTAATGAAAAACTGTTTTTT.

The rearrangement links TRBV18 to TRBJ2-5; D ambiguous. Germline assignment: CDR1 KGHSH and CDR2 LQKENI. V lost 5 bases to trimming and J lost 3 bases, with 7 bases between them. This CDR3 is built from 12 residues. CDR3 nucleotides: TGTGCCAGCTCAGGTAACGAAGAGACCCAGTACTTC. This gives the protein CASSGNEETQYF.

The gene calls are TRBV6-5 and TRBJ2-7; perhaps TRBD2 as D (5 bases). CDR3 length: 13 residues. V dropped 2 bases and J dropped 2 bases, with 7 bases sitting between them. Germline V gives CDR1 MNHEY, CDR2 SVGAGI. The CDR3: CASSYREAYEQYF. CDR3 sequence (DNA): TGTGCCAGCAGTTACCGGGAAGCCTACGAGCAGTACTTC.

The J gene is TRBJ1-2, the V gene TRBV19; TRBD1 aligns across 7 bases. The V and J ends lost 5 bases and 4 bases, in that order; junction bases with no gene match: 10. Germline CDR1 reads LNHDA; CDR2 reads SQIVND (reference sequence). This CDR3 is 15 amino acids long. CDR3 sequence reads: CASSVADRAGYGYTF. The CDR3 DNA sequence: TGTGCCAGTAGTGTCGCTGACAGGGCGGGCTATGGCTACACCTTC.

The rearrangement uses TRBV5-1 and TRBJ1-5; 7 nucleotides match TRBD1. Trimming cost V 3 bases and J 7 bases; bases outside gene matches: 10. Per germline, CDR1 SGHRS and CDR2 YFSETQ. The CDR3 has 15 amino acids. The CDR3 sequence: CASSYEGAPGQPQHF. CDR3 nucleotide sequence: TGCGCCAGCAGCTATGAGGGGGCGCCCGGGCAGCCCCAGCATTTT.

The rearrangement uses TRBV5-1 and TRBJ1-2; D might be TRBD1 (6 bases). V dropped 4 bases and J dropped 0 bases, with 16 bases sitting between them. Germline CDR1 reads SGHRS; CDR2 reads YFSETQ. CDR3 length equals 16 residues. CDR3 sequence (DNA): TGCGCCAGCAGCCCGGACAGTAAGAGGGCTAACTATGGCTACACCTTC. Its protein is CASSPDSKRANYGYTF.

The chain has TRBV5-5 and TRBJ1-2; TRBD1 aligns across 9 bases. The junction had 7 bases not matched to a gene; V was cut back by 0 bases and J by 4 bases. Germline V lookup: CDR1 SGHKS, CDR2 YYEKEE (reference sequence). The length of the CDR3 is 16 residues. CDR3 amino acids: CASSLVVTGGSYGYTF. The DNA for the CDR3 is TGTGCCAGCAGCTTGGTTGTGACAGGGGGTAGCTATGGCTACACCTTC.

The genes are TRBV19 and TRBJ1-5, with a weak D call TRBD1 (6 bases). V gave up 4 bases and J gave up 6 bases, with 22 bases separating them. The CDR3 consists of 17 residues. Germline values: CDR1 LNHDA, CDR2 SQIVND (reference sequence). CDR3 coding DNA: TGTGCCAGTAGTAGGCTCACAGGGTTGGGACCGGGTCAGCCCCAGCATTTT. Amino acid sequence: CASSRLTGLGPGQPQHF. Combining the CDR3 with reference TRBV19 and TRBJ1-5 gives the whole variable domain DGGITQSPKYLFRKEGQNVTLSCEQNLNHDAMYWYRQDPGQGLRLIYYSQIVNDFQKGDIAEGYSVSREKKESFPLTVTSAQKNPTAFYLCASSRLTGLGPGQPQHFGDGTRLSIL.